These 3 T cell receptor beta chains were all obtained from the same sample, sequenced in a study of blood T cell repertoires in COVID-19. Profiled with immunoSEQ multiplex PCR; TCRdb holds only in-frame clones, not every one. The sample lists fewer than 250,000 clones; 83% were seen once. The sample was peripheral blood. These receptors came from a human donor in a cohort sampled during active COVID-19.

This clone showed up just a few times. The CDR3 nucleotides read TGTGCCAGCAGTTTAAGCCCGCCCGGTCAGCCCCAGCATTTT. Protein sequence: CASSLSPPGQPQHF. The chain employs TRBV27 and TRBJ1-5, with D hard to call. The CDR3 has 14 amino acids. Germline values: CDR1 MNHEY, CDR2 SMNVEV (reference sequence). The V end lost 2 bases, the J end lost 6 bases, and 11 bases lay between the germline ends.

The CDR3 here is CATNGGAYSTEAFF. The CDR3 DNA is TGTGCCACAAACGGGGGAGCGTATTCTACTGAAGCTTTCTTT. V is TRBV2 and J is TRBJ1-1; D is perhaps TRBD1 (5 bases). The CDR3 has 14 amino acids. V was cut by 10 bases and J by 5 bases, with 20 bases left in between. Per the germline V gene, CDR1 is SNHLY and CDR2 is FYNNEI.

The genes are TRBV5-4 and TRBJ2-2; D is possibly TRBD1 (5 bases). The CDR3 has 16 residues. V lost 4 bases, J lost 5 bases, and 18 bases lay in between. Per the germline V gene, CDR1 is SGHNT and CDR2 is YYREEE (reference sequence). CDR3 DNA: TGTGCCAGCAGCAAGGACACTGTGGGTCGAACCGGGGAGCTGTTTTTT. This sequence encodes CASSKDTVGRTGELFF.